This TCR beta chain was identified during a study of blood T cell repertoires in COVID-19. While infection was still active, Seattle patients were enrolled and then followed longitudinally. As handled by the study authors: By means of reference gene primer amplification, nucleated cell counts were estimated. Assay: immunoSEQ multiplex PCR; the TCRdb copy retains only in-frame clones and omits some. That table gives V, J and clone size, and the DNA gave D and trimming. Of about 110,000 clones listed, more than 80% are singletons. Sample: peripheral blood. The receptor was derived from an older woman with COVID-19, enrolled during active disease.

The CDR3 sequence is CASSRQGVNTEAFF. In DNA form, the CDR3 reads TGTGCCAGCAGTCGTCAGGGGGTGAACACTGAAGCTTTCTTT. V is TRBV7-3 and J is TRBJ1-1; 7 nucleotides line up with TRBD1. From germline, CDR1 is SGHTA and CDR2 FQGTGA. The trim removed 6 bases at V and 0 bases at J, leaving 4 bases unmatched. The CDR3 extends over 14 amino acids.